A single sample is the source of the 19 T cell receptor beta chains below, sequenced in a study of shared clonotypes between healthy human individuals. Clones were sequenced by immunoSEQ multiplex PCR, and TCRdb holds only the in-frame ones, with some missing. Of 550,000 to 700,000 clones in the sample, around 73% were seen once. Sequencing input: memory CD4+ T cells sorted from blood. Subset described: CD45RA-negative fraction. The receptors stem from a woman between 25 and 40 years old in good health.

This rearrangement joins TRBV28 to TRBJ2-6; 16 bases align to TRBD2. The CDR3 has 21 residues. Germline V gene data show CDR1 as MDHEN and CDR2 as SYDVKM. J was trimmed by 0 bases and V by 6 bases; bases with no gene match: 11. CDR3 amino acids: CASRKPGLAGGTHSGANVLTF. The CDR3 region has the DNA TGTGCCAGCAGAAAACCGGGACTAGCGGGAGGGACCCACTCTGGGGCCAACGTCCTGACTTTC. Full variable domain (outside the CDR3, taken from reference TRBV28 and TRBJ2-6): DVKVTQSSRYLVKRTGEKVFLECVQDMDHENMFWYRQDPGLGLRLIYFSYDVKMKEKGDIPEGYSVSREKKERFSLILESASTNQTSMYLCASRKPGLAGGTHSGANVLTFGAGSRLTVL.

The genes are TRBV9 and TRBJ2-2; 10 nucleotides agree with TRBD2. With V trimmed by 3 bases and J by 4 bases, 3 bases remained unmatched. This CDR3 is built from 15 residues. The germline CDR1 and CDR2 sequences are SGDLS and YYNGEE. DNA for the CDR3: TGTGCCAGCAGCGAGACTAGCGGGCCCACCGGGGAGCTGTTTTTT. Translation gives CASSETSGPTGELFF.

The chain combines TRBV7-2 with TRBJ2-3; D unclear. This CDR3 has 14 amino acids. Germline loops: CDR1 SGHTA, CDR2 FQGNSA. The V end was cut by 8 bases, the J end by 1 base, with 13 bases between. CDR3 in DNA: TGTGCCAGCCTTACTGGGTATGGCACAGATACGCAGTATTTT. It translates to CASLTGYGTDTQYF.

The genes are TRBV28 and TRBJ2-2; TRBD2 aligns across 8 bases. The CDR3 is made up of 12 amino acids. Losses at the gene ends were 8 bases for V and 5 bases for J; bases not matched to a gene: 1. From germline, CDR1 is MDHEN and CDR2 SYDVKM. The chain's CDR3 is CASSSGTGELFF. In nucleotides, the CDR3 is TGTGCCAGCTCTAGCGGGACCGGGGAGCTGTTTTTT.

This chain uses TRBV5-4 with TRBJ2-1, with D maybe TRBD1 (6 bases). The germline V gene has CDR1 SGHNT and CDR2 YYREEE (reference sequence). Trimming stripped 0 bases from V and 4 bases from J, with 11 bases between. The CDR3 has 15 residues. CDR3 sequence reads: CASSLAQGEYNEQFF. CDR3 nucleotide sequence: TGTGCCAGCAGCTTGGCACAGGGCGAATACAATGAGCAGTTCTTC.

The chain uses TRBV2 and TRBJ1-1, with D perhaps TRBD1 (5 bases). Germline V gene data show CDR1 as SNHLY and CDR2 as FYNNEI. The CDR3 consists of 13 residues. The ends were cut back, 7 bases at V and 3 bases at J, with 12 bases in the middle. The CDR3 bases are TGTGCCAGCACTCGACGAGGGGACACTGAAGCTTTCTTT. Its protein product is CASTRRGDTEAFF.

V and J are TRBV19 and TRBJ2-7, with D unclear. The CDR3 has 12 residues. V was shortened by 3 bases and J by 3 bases, with 6 bases between the two germline ends. From germline, CDR1 is LNHDA and CDR2 SQIVND (reference sequence). CDR3 bases: TGTGCCAGTAGTATGGACGGCTACGAGCAGTACTTC. Translated, it gives CASSMDGYEQYF.

Worth noting for this clone: A much larger clonotype is one base distant, so this may be a read error. The rearrangement joins TRBV4-1 to TRBJ1-5, with TRBD1 as a possible D gene (5 bases). The CDR3 runs to 14 residues. The germline CDR1 and CDR2 sequences are MGHRA and YSYEKL. This CDR3 reads CASSQEEGNHPQHF. In nucleotides, the CDR3 is TGCGCCAGCAGCCAAGAAGAGGGGAATCATCCCCAGCATTTT.

Comments on this clone: Other nucleotide sequences from this sample produce the same CDR3. V usage is TRBV29-1 and J usage is TRBJ1-4; D remains unclear. This CDR3 comprises 11 residues. V lost 4 bases and J lost 5, with 5 bases in between. Germline V CDR1 and CDR2: SQVTM, ANQGSEA. CDR3 residues: CSVVGNEKLFF. The CDR3 DNA reads as TGCAGCGTTGTGGGGAATGAAAAACTGTTTTTT.

V usage is TRBV28 and J usage is TRBJ2-1; TRBD2 aligns across 8 bases. Germline V gives CDR1 MDHEN, CDR2 SYDVKM. Trimming at V came to 7 bases and at J to 2 bases, leaving 7 bases not matched to a gene. The CDR3 runs to 15 residues. CDR3 residues: CASNPGGVTYNEQFF. The CDR3 nucleotides read TGTGCCAGCAACCCCGGGGGGGTGACCTACAATGAGCAGTTCTTC.

V usage is TRBV6-9 and J usage is TRBJ1-5; tentative D call: TRBD1 (5 bases). The CDR3 sequence is 17 residues long. V gave up 2 bases and J gave up 9 bases, with 23 bases separating them. Germline V gene data show CDR1 as MNHGY and CDR2 as SVAAGI. This CDR3 is CASSYRGADTRVLPQHF. The CDR3 DNA reads TGTGCCAGCAGTTATCGAGGGGCGGACACACGGGTTCTGCCCCAGCATTTT.

This chain uses TRBV10-3 with TRBJ1-2; no clear D gene. With 2 bases removed from V and 7 bases from J, the gap between germline ends came to 11 bases. The CDR3 runs to 13 residues. Per the germline V gene, CDR1 is ENHRY and CDR2 is SYGVKD. This CDR3 is CAISETKGIGYTF. CDR3 bases: TGTGCCATCAGTGAGACTAAGGGCATTGGCTACACCTTC.

This clone was seen more than once but under ten times. V gene TRBV28 combines with J gene TRBJ2-1; no clear D gene. The germline CDR1 and CDR2 sequences are MDHEN and SYDVKM. Trimming shortened V by 9 bases and J by 6 bases, and 21 bases separated the two germline ends. The CDR3 extends over 15 amino acids. The CDR3 coding sequence is TGTGCCAGTCGGCTGGGGATGAGCAGGTCCAATGAGCAGTTCTTC. This codes for CASRLGMSRSNEQFF.

The J gene is TRBJ1-3, the V gene TRBV11-2; D perhaps matches TRBD1 (5 bases). The germline CDR1 and CDR2 sequences are SGHAT and FQNNGV. CDR3 length equals 15 residues. The germline V and J ends were trimmed by 1 base and 3 bases, with 10 bases remaining between them. The CDR3 loop reads CASSLVREYGNTIYF. CDR3 in DNA: TGTGCCAGCAGCTTAGTCAGGGAGTATGGAAACACCATATATTTT.

Comments on this clone: Other DNA sequences of this sample code for an identical CDR3. The rearrangement links TRBV7-8 to TRBJ2-7, with D uncertain. The CDR3 loop spans 14 amino acids. CDR1 SGHVS and CDR2 FQNEAQ come from the germline V gene. The germline V and J ends were trimmed by 7 bases and 0 bases, with 13 bases remaining between them. The CDR3 region has the DNA TGTGCCAGCACCCCACAGCGTGACTCCTACGAGCAGTACTTC. Translation: CASTPQRDSYEQYF.

This sequence joins TRBV9 and TRBJ2-7; 10 bases are shared with TRBD1. V shed 4 bases and J 3 bases; nucleotides not matched to a gene: 10. Germline V gene data show CDR1 as SGDLS and CDR2 as YYNGEE. The CDR3 contains 16 residues. The DNA for the CDR3 is TGTGCCAGCAGCTCCCTTTCGGGACAGGGGTTCTACGAGCAGTACTTC. This codes for CASSSLSGQGFYEQYF. Combining the CDR3 with reference TRBV9 and TRBJ2-7 gives the whole variable domain DSGVTQTPKHLITATGQRVTLRCSPRSGDLSVYWYQQSLDQGLQFLIQYYNGEERAKGNILERFSAQQFPDLHSELNLSSLELGDSALYFCASSSLSGQGFYEQYFGPGTRLTVT.

V gene TRBV29-1 combines with J gene TRBJ1-1, with 7 bases identical to TRBD1. Germline CDR1 SQVTM, CDR2 ANQGSEA. J was trimmed by 3 bases and V by 3 bases; bases with no gene match: 4. There are 13 residues in the CDR3. The CDR3 sequence: CSVEQGQDTEAFF. The CDR3 coding sequence is TGCAGCGTTGAGCAAGGACAGGACACTGAAGCTTTCTTT.

The V and J genes are TRBV11-2 and TRBJ2-4, with D unresolved. Germline values: CDR1 SGHAT, CDR2 FQNNGV. Trimming pared 4 bases from V and 0 bases from J, leaving 10 bases between. This CDR3 is built from 15 residues. The CDR3 protein is CASSYGPLAKNIQYF. The CDR3 DNA reads TGTGCCAGCAGCTACGGGCCGTTAGCCAAAAACATTCAGTACTTC.

The V gene is TRBV9, the J gene TRBJ1-3; TRBD1 agrees at 8 bases. V lost 2 bases and J lost 0; bases outside the gene matches: 10. This CDR3 has 18 residues. CDR1 is SGDLS and CDR2 is YYNGEE in the germline V gene. CDR3 nucleotide sequence: TGTGCCAGCAGCGTCGGACAGGGTAGGCGCTTCTCTGGAAACACCATATATTTT. Translating it yields CASSVGQGRRFSGNTIYF.